These 10 T cell receptor beta chains originate from one sample sequenced in a study of T cell repertoires in cytomegalovirus infection. Each CDR3 protein is one row after TCRdb ran MiXCR on the reads. The sample shows 630,000 or so distinct CDR3 sequences, around 24% of them seen only once. The specimen sequenced was CD8+ T cells from PBMCs. Receptors originate from a human donor in good health (CMV status not recorded). Some clones in this sample may be carry-over from other donors' samples.

This clonotype was counted ten times or more. The chain uses TRBV7-2 and TRBJ2-5; TRBD1 matches 9 bases. CDR3 length: 16 amino acids. The V gene's germline CDR1 is SGHTA and CDR2 FQGNSA. J lost 5 bases, V lost 3 bases, and 10 bases had no gene match. This CDR3 reads CASSLPGQGQPETQYF. In nucleotides, the CDR3 is TGTGCCAGCAGCTTGCCGGGACAGGGCCAACCGGAGACCCAGTACTTC.

Worth noting for this clonotype: At one boundary the junction diverges from the germline segment, which might be a read error. The chain recombines TRBV5-6 with TRBJ2-5; D not certain. Germline lookup yields CDR1 SGHDT and CDR2 YYEEEE. CDR3 size: 16 residues. The CDR3 reads CARSWTKGRIQETQYF. The CDR3 coding sequence is TGTGCCAGAAGCTGGACGAAAGGACGGATCCAAGAGACCCAGTACTTC.

As for this clonotype: A much bigger clone sits one base away, suggesting this may be a read error. V and J are TRBV6-5 and TRBJ2-3, with a possible D match to TRBD2 (6 bases). Looked up from germline, CDR1 is MNHEY and CDR2 is SVGAGI. The CDR3 is 16 amino acids. The CDR3 DNA reads TGTACCAGCAGTTACCGCGAACGACTAGGCACAGATACGCAGTATTTT. Translation gives CTSSYRERLGTDTQYF.

The chain joins TRBV9 to TRBJ1-5; maybe TRBD1 (6 bases). From germline, CDR1 is SGDLS and CDR2 YYNGEE. This CDR3 has 15 amino acids. Between the trimmed V and J ends, which lost 4 bases and 5 bases, there was a span of 16 bases. The CDR3 nucleotides read TGTGCCAGCAGCCCAATCGACAGGATCTATCAGCCCCAGCATTTT. Amino acids: CASSPIDRIYQPQHF.

This clonotype has more than one count but fewer than ten. The chain links TRBV28 to TRBJ2-5; 10 positions agree with TRBD2. Germline V gives CDR1 MDHEN, CDR2 SYDVKM. The V gene end was trimmed by 1 base and the J gene end by 2 bases; junction bases not matched to a gene: 13. The CDR3 contains 19 residues. The CDR3 nucleotides are TGTGCCAGCAGTTTATTCTTTACTAGCGGGGTTTCTTCACAAGAGACCCAGTACTTC. It is translated as CASSLFFTSGVSSQETQYF.

This clonotype has ten or more counts. J is TRBJ2-7 and V is TRBV28; maybe TRBD2 (6 bases). CDR1 MDHEN and CDR2 SYDVKM come from the germline V gene. Trimming stripped 2 bases from V and 4 bases from J, with 15 bases between. The CDR3 has 15 residues. Here the CDR3 reads CASSLGSSGSYEQYV. In DNA, the CDR3 is TGTGCCAGCAGTTTAGGGAGTAGCGGTTCTTACGAGCAGTACGTC.

This clonotype was observed a handful of times. This chain connects TRBV2 to TRBJ2-6; 8 bases agree with TRBD1. Per germline, CDR1 SNHLY and CDR2 FYNNEI. J was trimmed by 1 base and V by 8 bases; bases with no gene match: 10. The CDR3 extends over 17 amino acids. CDR3 bases: TGTGCCAGCTTTGGAAGGGACAGGTTATCTGGGGCCAACGTCCTGACTTTC. It yields the protein CASFGRDRLSGANVLTF.

There are a few counts of this clonotype. The gene calls are TRBV7-9 and TRBJ2-6, with D possibly TRBD2 on 5 matching bases. The germline V gene encodes CDR1 SEHNR and CDR2 FQNEAQ (reference sequence). V shed 5 bases and J shed 1 base, with 9 bases lying between them. CDR3 size: 15 residues. The CDR3 reads CASSGRGSGANVLTF. CDR3 nucleotide sequence: TGTGCCAGCAGCGGACGGGGATCTGGGGCCAACGTCCTGACTTTC.

CDR3 DNA: TGTGCCAGCAGTGAATGGACTAGCGGGCGGTTCGGGGAGCTGTTTTTT. As protein: CASSEWTSGRFGELFF. The V and J genes are TRBV2 and TRBJ2-2; the match to TRBD2 covers 11 bases. Germline V gene data show CDR1 as SNHLY and CDR2 as FYNNEI. The CDR3 is 16 residues long. The junction had 6 bases not matched to a gene; V was cut back by 2 bases and J by 7 bases.

This clonotype was seen only a few times. The CDR3, as DNA: TGTGCCAGCAGCTTAGGAGAGCGGGGGGGGATGGATGAGCAGTTCTTC. Translation gives CASSLGERGGMDEQFF. V and J are TRBV7-3 and TRBJ2-1; 10 bases map to TRBD2. The CDR3 totals 16 residues. V gave up 2 bases and J gave up 8 bases; unmatched junction bases: 9. The germline gives CDR1 SGHTA, CDR2 FQGTGA. The full variable domain, completed using reference TRBV7-3 and TRBJ2-1, is GAGVSQTPSNKVTEKGKYVELRCDPISGHTALYWYRQSLGQGPEFLIYFQGTGAADDSGLPNDRFFAVRPEGSVSTLKIQRTERGDSAVYLCASSLGERGGMDEQFFGPGTRLTVL.